This paragraph reports one T cell receptor (beta chain). Sequencing was performed with immunoSEQ multiplex PCR; in TCRdb, only in-frame clones are kept and a portion is missing. The table lists about 65,000 clones, 90% of them singletons. The data were taken from a study of blood T cell repertoires in COVID-19. Study-level background: T cells, B-cell-depleted T cells, or PBMCs supplied cDNA or gDNA.

V was clipped by 8 bases and J by 11 bases, with 15 bases between them. Germline V gene sequence: CDR1 DFQATT, CDR2 SNEGSKA (reference sequence). The CDR3 totals 10 residues. Material for sequencing was peripheral blood. J is TRBJ1-1 and V is TRBV20-1; unclear D gene. This TCR came from a man in his sixties with acute or convalescent COVID-19. Here the CDR3 reads CSLNHLGAFF. The CDR3 nucleotides are TGCAGTCTGAATCACCTCGGGGCTTTCTTT.